This paragraph reports one T cell receptor beta chain. The antigen remains undetermined. The data were taken from a study of cytomegalovirus exposure and HLA in healthy donors. In the study overall: The 120 validation repertoires used the same platform as the roughly 700 first-cohort repertoires (as reported by a later analysis). Findings and caveats of the study: Most TCR sequences were uncommon, yet certain public TCRs appeared in many donors. Researchers counted around 170 TCR beta chains as cytomegalovirus-associated.

Generated by immunoSEQ multiplex PCR, the TCRdb table keeps only in-frame clones and is missing some. The profile shows hundreds of thousands of clones, approximately 87% of them singletons. This sequence was found in a man aged 18 to 30 in good health and CMV-seronegative. Sequencing used PBMCs.

The CDR3 DNA follows: TGCGCCAGCAGCTTGGAGGGGCGAGCTAACTATGGCTACACCTTC. Protein sequence: CASSLEGRANYGYTF. The rearrangement links TRBV5-1 to TRBJ1-2; D is possibly TRBD1 (5 bases). Per the germline V gene, CDR1 is SGHRS and CDR2 is YFSETQ. V gave up 0 bases and J gave up 0 bases, with 9 bases separating them. The CDR3 length is 15 residues.